A selection of T cell receptor beta chains follows, all from one sample in a study of cytomegalovirus exposure and HLA in healthy donors. TCRdb keeps only in-frame clones here, not all; method: immunoSEQ multiplex PCR. The table lists fewer than 200,000 clones, around 85% of them singletons. The specimen was PBMCs. The receptor source for this set is a man younger than 35 in good health and CMV-seropositive. CDR3s include the opening cysteine and the closing phenylalanine or tryptophan. A D gene is named only where the DNA matches it firmly. Rows give clone size only sometimes, using once, few, many, or a class for an expanded clone.

TRBV19	TRBD1	few	TRBJ1-2	TGTGCCCCAATAGGACAGGGCAGGTATGGCTACACCTTC	CAPIGQGRYGYTF
TRBV5-1	TRBD1	-	TRBJ2-5	TGCGCCAGCAGCTTGGGAGGACAGGGGGCTATCCAAGAGACCCAGTACTTC	CASSLGGQGAIQETQYF
TRBV5-4	TRBD2	-	TRBJ2-1	TGTGCCAGCAGCTTGGCGGGACTAGCGGACAATGAGCAGTTCTTC	CASSLAGLADNEQFF
TRBV4-1	-	-	TRBJ2-2	-	CASSQYFGTEHTGELFF
TRBV7-2	TRBD2	-	TRBJ2-5	TGTGCCAGCAGCCGATATAGCGGGAGGGAAGAGACCCAGTACTTC	CASSRYSGREETQYF
TRBV5-1	-	-	TRBJ1-1	TGCGCCAGCAGCCCAATACGGGGGGGGCAAGGCACTGAAGCTTTCTTT	CASSPIRGGQGTEAFF
TRBV30	TRBD2	-	TRBJ2-1	TGTGCCTGGAGCGGGACTAGCGGGAGACATGAGCAGTTCTTC	CAWSGTSGRHEQFF
TRBV5-1	TRBD2	-	TRBJ2-3	TGCGCCAGCAGCTCCGGACTAGCCGCCGATACGCAGTATTTT	CASSSGLAADTQYF
TRBV28	TRBD2	-	TRBJ2-7	TGTGCCAGCAAGTCCAAAGCGGGAGCCTACGAGCAGTACTTC	CASKSKAGAYEQYF
TRBV2	-	few	TRBJ1-2	TGTGCCAGCAGTGAAGAGGAGGGCGAGGAGGGCTACACCTTC	CASSEEEGEEGYTF
TRBV6-5	-	-	TRBJ1-3	TGTGCCAGCAGGTCTACAGGGACTGGAAACACCATATATTTT	CASRSTGTGNTIYF
TRBV19	TRBD2	-	TRBJ2-7	TGTGCCAGTAATGCCGGGACTAGCGGCTACGAGCAGTACTTC	CASNAGTSGYEQYF
TRBV9	-	-	TRBJ2-4	TGTGCCAGCAGCGTGGGATGGCAGGGCAAAAACATTCAGTACTTC	CASSVGWQGKNIQYF
TRBV6-1	-	once	TRBJ2-1	TGTGCCAGCAGTGCTCGACAGGACCGATACAATGAGCAGTTCTTC	CASSARQDRYNEQFF
TRBV19	TRBD2	-	TRBJ2-7	TGTGCCAGTAGTATTGAAGCGGGAGCCTCCTACGAGCAGTACTTC	CASSIEAGASYEQYF
TRBV14	TRBD2	-	TRBJ2-5	TGTGCCAGCAGCCAATCGGGTACGGGAGGGCCCTTTGGCCAAGAGACCCAGTACTTC	CASSQSGTGGPFGQETQYF
TRBV4-1	-	-	TRBJ2-1	TGCGCCAGCAGCCTAGCCATTAGCTCCTACAATGAGCAGTTCTTC	CASSLAISSYNEQFF
TRBV30	-	-	TRBJ2-1	TGTGCCTGGACGGGGACTCGTTACAATGAGCAGTTCTTC	CAWTGTRYNEQFF
TRBV2	-	-	TRBJ1-2	TGTGCCAGCAGTGAGAGTTATGGCTACACCTTC	CASSESYGYTF
TRBV29-1	TRBD1	-	TRBJ2-7	TGCAGCGCTACAAAACATACAGGGGCCTACGAGCAGTACTTC	CSATKHTGAYEQYF
TRBV15	TRBD1	-	TRBJ1-5	TGTGCCACCAGCAGAGGATTGGGACAGGGCGACAACAAGCCCCAGCATTTT	CATSRGLGQGDNKPQHF
TRBV28	-	-	TRBJ2-7	TGTGCCAGCAGCTTTATCGGTTCAAGGGCCGGGAACGAGCAGTACTTC	CASSFIGSRAGNEQYF
TRBV5-1	TRBD1	-	TRBJ1-2	TGCGCCAGCAGCGCGGACAGGGGGCATGAAGTTGCTGGCTACACCTTC	CASSADRGHEVAGYTF
TRBV28	-	-	TRBJ1-4	TGTGCCAGCAGTTCGCCGTTCCGGGTAACTAATGAAAAACTGTTTTTT	CASSSPFRVTNEKLFF
TRBV25-1	TRBD1	few	TRBJ1-2	TGTGCCAGCAGTGACCTCGCCCTGGACAGGGCCTCTGGCTACACCTTC	CASSDLALDRASGYTF
TRBV6-1	TRBD1	once	TRBJ1-1	TGTGCCAGCAGTGTAGGAGGGGGCATCACTGAAGCTTTCTTT	CASSVGGGITEAFF
TRBV7-9	TRBD2	-	TRBJ2-1	TGTGCCAGCAGCCCGAGCGGGAGAGGCCACAATGAGCAGTTCTTC	CASSPSGRGHNEQFF